The present T cell receptor beta chain was sequenced within a study of shared clonotypes between healthy human individuals. The CDR3 length is 14 residues. Germline V gene sequence: CDR1 SQVTM, CDR2 ANQGSEA. Under the authors' procedure: ImmunoSEQ yielded junction-only sequences lacking quality scores, so filtering differed. TCRdb's table, derived via immunoSEQ multiplex PCR, lists solely in-frame clones and lacks some. The V and J calls and clone size were taken over from that table, and D and trimming were inferred from the DNA. The repertoire has about 2.2 million clones, about 94% of them found once; the top ten carry approximately 1.6%. Naive CD8 cells comprised CD45RO-negative, CCR7-positively selected cells, excluding terminally differentiated effector memory CD45RA+ cells.

The chain couples TRBV29-1 to TRBJ2-5; 15 bases align to TRBD2. The J call may be mistaken, given a closer DNA end match to TRBJ2-7. This receptor was obtained from a man younger than 35 in good health. Some clones in this sample may be carry-over from other donors' samples. The sequenced sample was naive CD8+ T cells from PBMCs. This CDR3 reads CSVITGLAGGEQYF. The CDR3 coding sequence is TGCAGCGTTATAACGGGACTAGCGGGAGGCGAGCAGTACTTC.